This T cell receptor (beta chain) is from a study of T cells in Graves' hyperthyroidism and ophthalmopathy. The overall study: Sampling of peripheral blood happened at initial diagnosis, prior to any treatment. Findings and limits, study-wide: Blood held most thyroid clonotypes expanded above 0.001 frequency.

The study excluded patients with uncontrolled infection, other autoimmune disease, pregnancy or lactation. As to this clonotype: Its antigen remains unidentified.

V lost 6 bases to trimming and J lost 5 bases, with 10 bases between them. There are 12 residues in the CDR3. Germline V gene lookup returns CDR1 MNHNS and CDR2 SASEGT. RNA transcripts provided the source from which TCR beta CDR3 regions were amplified. With the HTBI primer set, the TCR CDR3 went through a first round of RT-PCR. TCRdb reanalysed the multiplex PCR reads using MiXCR and keeps one entry per CDR3 protein. Of about 520,000 distinct CDR3 sequences listed, about 24% were seen once; the top ten hold about 10%. The source is a woman under 40 with Graves' ophthalmopathy. This chain uses TRBV6-1 with TRBJ1-1; unclear D gene. The sequenced material came from blood. CDR3 sequence (DNA): TGTGCCAGCAGGGCAGTGATGACTGAAGCTTTCTTT. This sequence encodes CASRAVMTEAFF.